Given below is one TCR beta chain in context. The entry originates in a study of regulatory and conventional T cells in RAG deficiency. Looked up from germline, CDR1 is MNHEY and CDR2 is SVGAGI. This CDR3 is built from 14 residues. Trimming took 6 bases from V and 2 from J; bases not matched to a gene: 4. Regulatory T cells were sorted from blood as CD4+ CD25-high CD127-low cells. Using immunoSEQ multiplex PCR, the repertoire was profiled, and TCRdb retains in-frame clones only, with some absent. The sample records tens of thousands of clones, 85% to 95% being singletons. In addition, the sample was reused for a study of regulatory T cells. That paper states: The primer mix had 52 TRBV and 13 TRBJ primers.

The chain carries TRBV6-5 and TRBJ2-7; 10 nucleotides match TRBD2. Material: Tregs sorted from blood. The TCR was taken from a human donor in good health. CDR3 loop: CASRGLASAYEQYF. DNA for the CDR3: TGTGCCAGCAGGGGACTAGCGAGTGCCTACGAGCAGTACTTC.